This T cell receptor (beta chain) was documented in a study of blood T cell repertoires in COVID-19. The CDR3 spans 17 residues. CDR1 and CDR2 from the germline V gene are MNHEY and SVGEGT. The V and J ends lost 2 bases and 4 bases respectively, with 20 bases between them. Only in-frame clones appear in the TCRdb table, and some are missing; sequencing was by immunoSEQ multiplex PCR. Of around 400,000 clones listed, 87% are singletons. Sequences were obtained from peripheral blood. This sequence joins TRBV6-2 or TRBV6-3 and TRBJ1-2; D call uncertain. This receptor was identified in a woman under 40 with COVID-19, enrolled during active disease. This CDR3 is CASSYLGGWSSSYGYTF. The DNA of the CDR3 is TGTGCCAGCAGTTACCTTGGAGGATGGTCAAGTAGCTATGGCTACACCTTC.